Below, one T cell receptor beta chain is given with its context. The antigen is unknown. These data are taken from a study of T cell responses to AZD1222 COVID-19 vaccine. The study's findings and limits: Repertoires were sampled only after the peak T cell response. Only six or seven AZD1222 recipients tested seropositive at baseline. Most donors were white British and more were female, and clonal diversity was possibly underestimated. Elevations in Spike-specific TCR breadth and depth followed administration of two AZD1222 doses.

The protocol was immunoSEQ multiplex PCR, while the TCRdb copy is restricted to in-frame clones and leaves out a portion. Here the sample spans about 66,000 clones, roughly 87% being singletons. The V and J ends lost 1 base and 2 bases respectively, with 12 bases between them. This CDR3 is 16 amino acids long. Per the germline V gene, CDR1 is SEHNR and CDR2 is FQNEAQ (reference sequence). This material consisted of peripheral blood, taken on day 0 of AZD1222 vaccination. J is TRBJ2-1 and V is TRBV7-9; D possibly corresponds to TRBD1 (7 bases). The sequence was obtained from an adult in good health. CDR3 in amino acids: CASSLDGGGAYNEQFF. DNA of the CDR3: TGTGCCAGCAGCTTAGATGGAGGGGGCGCCTACAATGAGCAGTTCTTC.